This record covers a single T cell receptor (beta chain). These data come from a study of T cells after yellow fever vaccination. V shed 4 bases and J 3 bases; nucleotides not matched to a gene: 5. The CDR3 is 15 amino acids. Germline lookup yields CDR1 ENHRY and CDR2 SYGVKD. TCR cDNA, made by 5'RACE template switching, carried an added universal primer site and UMIs. One entry per CDR3 protein, called by TCRdb with MiXCR from the 5' RACE reads. The data hold about 74,000 distinct CDR3 sequences, with around 6.5% observed a single time. The V gene is TRBV10-3, the J gene TRBJ1-5; TRBD1 matches at 8 bases. This specimen was CD8+ T cells sorted from PBMCs, taken around 5 days after the first yellow fever vaccination. This TCR was recovered from a young man who received the YFV17D yellow fever vaccine. The DNA for the CDR3 is TGTGCCATCAGTGCTGGGACAGGCAACAATCAGCCCCAGCATTTT. This sequence encodes CAISAGTGNNQPQHF.